The rows below give T cell receptor beta chains drawn from one sample of a study of chemoradiotherapy in HPV16-positive cancers. Assay: immunoSEQ multiplex PCR; the TCRdb copy retains only in-frame clones and omits some. The sample carries 20,000 to 30,000 clones, around 94% recorded once. The material was obtained from a patient who underwent chemoradiotherapy. These receptors all come from a human donor with HPV-associated anogenital cancer. CDR3s leave out the opening cysteine and the closing phenylalanine or tryptophan. Fields, in order: V gene, J gene, D gene, CDR3 protein. The D gene is left open where the match is weak.

TRBV7-9	TRBJ1-2	NA	ASTLEGGFGGYT
TRBV19	TRBJ1-2	TRBD1	ASSPGQTYGYT
TRBV11-3	TRBJ2-3	TRBD2	ASSSGLAGGTDTQY
TRBV7-2	TRBJ2-2	TRBD2	ASSTGGQTGELF
TRBV5-1	TRBJ1-2	NA	ASSLAGDYVGYT
TRBV2	TRBJ2-1	TRBD1	ASRLGQGVGYNEQF
TRBV5-1	TRBJ2-7	NA	ASSFSGTDSSYEQY
TRBV5-1	TRBJ2-1	TRBD1	ASSLAGQGAGEQF
TRBV4-2	TRBJ2-7	TRBD1	ASSQSWTGTHYEQY
TRBV6-4	TRBJ1-1	NA	ASSREEGTEAF
TRBV5-1	TRBJ2-2	TRBD1	ASSLGQGATGELF
TRBV25-1	TRBJ2-3	NA	ASSAGTPATDTQY
TRBV27	TRBJ1-5	NA	ASSPLDKSNQPQH
TRBV5-1	TRBJ2-7	TRBD1	ASRGTETYEQY
TRBV7-8	TRBJ1-5	TRBD1	ASSVNRDRGAQPQH
TRBV11-2	TRBJ1-2	NA	ASSRTATLYGYT
TRBV9	TRBJ2-2	TRBD1	ASSVDPTGMAGELF
TRBV4-2	TRBJ1-5	TRBD1	ASSPDRFNQPQH
TRBV7-9	TRBJ2-1	NA	ASSLYGSSGRYEQF
TRBV18	TRBJ1-1	NA	ASSGARLNTEAF
TRBV6-1	TRBJ1-3	TRBD1	ASRKAGGSGNTIY
TRBV18	TRBJ1-6	NA	ASSPPNKSSYNSPLH
TRBV5-1	TRBJ2-5	NA	ASSQESGSVETQY
TRBV7-2	TRBJ2-7	NA	ASSLKGVSYEQY
TRBV23-1	TRBJ2-7	TRBD1	ASSQLRPGGGYEQY
TRBV5-1	TRBJ2-1	NA	ASSLGPGLGGNEQF
TRBV4-2	TRBJ2-3	NA	ASSQDGSAGTDTQY
TRBV6-1	TRBJ2-2	TRBD1	ASGAGGYTGELF